This TCR beta chain emerged from a study of identical twins. Study findings and constraints: Researchers reported weaker excess twin sharing in beta out-of-frame sequences. It was out-of-frame TCR alpha sharing in monozygotic twins that models underestimated. These conclusions were based on statistical analysis (cross-sectional, not following the same donors).

In germline, CDR1 is LGHNA, CDR2 YNFKEQ. CDR3 length: 15 residues. V was shortened by 0 bases and J by 5 bases, with 10 bases between the two germline ends. Among all donors, each was a healthy Caucasian. TCRdb reanalysed the 5' RACE reads using MiXCR and keeps one entry per CDR3 protein. The repertoire holds 400,000 to 500,000 distinct CDR3 sequences, around 18% seen once, with roughly an eighth in the top ten. Notes on this clonotype: Its antigen is as yet unknown.

This sequence joins TRBV4-2 and TRBJ2-2; TRBD1 is a possible D gene (6 bases). What was sequenced was naive T cells sorted from blood. This TCR came from a man aged 50-59 years in good health. CDR3: CASSQDQGRTGELFF. CDR3 DNA sequence: TGTGCCAGCAGCCAAGATCAGGGGCGGACCGGGGAGCTGTTTTTT.